This T cell receptor (beta chain) is from a study of CD8+ T cells in alopecia areata. Regarding treatment: oral pan-JAK inhibitor, 5-10 mg twice daily. V was pared by 4 bases and J by 2 bases, with 6 bases of the junction left unmatched. CDR1 is SGHNT and CDR2 is YYREEE in the germline V gene (reference sequence). This CDR3 has 17 amino acids. After isolation, RNA underwent reverse transcription to generate cDNA as the sequencing template. Sequencing was performed with immunoSEQ multiplex PCR; in TCRdb, only in-frame clones are kept and a portion is missing. The sample contains approximately 210,000 clones, roughly three fifths of which appear only once.

Sequences were derived from CD4+ T cells sorted from blood, sampled at approximately week 45, from a patient treated with tofacitinib. This sequence was found in a human donor with alopecia areata. The rearrangement links TRBV5-4 to TRBJ2-1; 13 nucleotides agree with TRBD2. The CDR3 loop reads CASSKGLAGRAYNEQFF. DNA of the CDR3: TGTGCCAGCAGCAAGGGACTAGCGGGGAGGGCCTACAATGAGCAGTTCTTC.